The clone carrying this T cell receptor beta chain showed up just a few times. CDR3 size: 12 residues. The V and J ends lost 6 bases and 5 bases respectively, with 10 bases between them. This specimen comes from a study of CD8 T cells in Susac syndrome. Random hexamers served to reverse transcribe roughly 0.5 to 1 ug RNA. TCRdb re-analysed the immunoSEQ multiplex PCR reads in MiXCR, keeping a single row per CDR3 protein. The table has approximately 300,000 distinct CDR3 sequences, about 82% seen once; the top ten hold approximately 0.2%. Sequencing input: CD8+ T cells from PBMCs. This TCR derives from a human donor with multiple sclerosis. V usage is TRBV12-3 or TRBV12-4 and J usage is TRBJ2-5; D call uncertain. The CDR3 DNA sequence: TGTGCCAGCAGCCCTTTAGGGGAGACCCAGTACTTC. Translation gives CASSPLGETQYF.